This T cell receptor beta chain appears in the sequencing data of a study of memory CD4+ T cells and cytomegalovirus serostatus. Profiled with immunoSEQ multiplex PCR; TCRdb holds only in-frame clones, not every one. The data hold under 80,000 clones, with under 80% observed a single time. In regard to this clone: Its antigen remains unidentified.

V was trimmed by 1 base and J by 4 bases, leaving 10 bases between them. The CDR3 is 14 residues long. Per germline, CDR1 SGHNT and CDR2 YENEEA. The sort gate was single viable CD3+CD4+CD8-CD45RO+ cells for memory CD4+ T cells. Serostatus was set by detecting CMV pp150, pp28, p38, p52 IgG. Findings and caveats of the study: Suggested: most of the CMV-linked TCR signature lies in CD4+ memory cells. Each of approximately 69 CMV-associated TCRbeta sequences occurred in one to five individuals.

Sequencing used memory CD4+ T cells from blood. The rearrangement uses TRBV11-3 and TRBJ1-2; no definite D call. The TCR sequence derives from an adult in good health and CMV-seropositive. The CDR3 is CASSLGLGLYGYTF. Here the CDR3 DNA reads TGTGCCAGCAGCTTAGGGTTAGGCCTCTATGGCTACACCTTC.